A selection of T cell receptor beta chains follows, all from one sample in a study of CXCR3-negative and CXCR3-positive naive CD8 T cells. TCRdb re-called the 5' RACE reads and catalogs CDR3 proteins one per entry, DNA excluded. The listing contains 75,000 to 100,000 distinct CDR3 sequences. Specimen: naive CXCR3+ CD8+ T cells from blood. These receptors came from a human donor in good health. Some clones in this sample may be carry-over from other donors' samples. Both conserved end residues are part of each CDR3.

j_call: TRBJ2-7; v_call: TRBV28; cdr3_aa: CASSYEWDRPSSYEQYF
j_call: TRBJ1-1; v_call: TRBV7-9; cdr3_aa: CASSRVGQPSSRAFF
j_call: TRBJ2-7; v_call: TRBV29-1; cdr3_aa: CSVEDETPYEQYF
j_call: TRBJ2-1; v_call: TRBV12-3/TRBV12-4; cdr3_aa: CASSLAPGQGFNEQFF
j_call: TRBJ2-7; v_call: TRBV14; cdr3_aa: CASSQDLGRLDEQYF
j_call: TRBJ2-2; v_call: TRBV7-6; cdr3_aa: CASSLESAGPNTGELFF
j_call: TRBJ2-7; v_call: TRBV7-3; cdr3_aa: CASSLQAGYEQYF
j_call: TRBJ2-2; v_call: TRBV4-1; cdr3_aa: CASHDRGRSGELFF
j_call: TRBJ2-5; v_call: TRBV29-1; cdr3_aa: CSVPRVSGPSQETQYF
j_call: TRBJ2-3; v_call: TRBV6-5; cdr3_aa: CASGDSTDTQYF
j_call: TRBJ2-7; v_call: TRBV27; cdr3_aa: CASSLTAEDPTYEQYF